The rows below give T cell receptor beta chains drawn from one sample of a study of T cells expressing NK-cell markers. TCRdb reprocessed the 5' RACE reads and reports one entry per CDR3 protein, with no DNA. This listing includes about 150,000 distinct CDR3 sequences. Sample: blood T cells: a sorted CD56 or NKG2C T cell subset, CD4+ or CD8+ T cells, or bulk PBMC T cells (not recorded which). The source is a woman aged 45-60 years in good health. Both conserved end residues are part of each CDR3.

v_call,j_call,cdr3_aa
TRBV12-3/TRBV12-4,TRBJ2-7,CASSLVVAAPYF
TRBV19,TRBJ2-2,CASTPRPVGGELFF
TRBV19,TRBJ2-2,CASRSGPYTGELFF
TRBV30,TRBJ1-5,CAWREQGSNQPQHF
TRBV25-1,TRBJ1-6,CASSPRGNSPLHF
TRBV24-1,TRBJ2-1,CATSPSGTHQFF
TRBV5-1,TRBJ1-1,CASSLVLNTEAFF
TRBV5-1,TRBJ2-1,CASSLGGGGSEQFF
TRBV27,TRBJ1-1,CASSPGTANTEAFF
TRBV25-1,TRBJ2-1,CASSYGTSGAEQFF
TRBV16,TRBJ2-1,CASSQNLGEQFF
TRBV27,TRBJ2-7,CASSFQGDGYEQYF
TRBV7-9,TRBJ2-1,CASSHKRTSGSYNEQFF
TRBV27,TRBJ1-5,CASRRDSYSNQPQHF
TRBV7-6,TRBJ2-7,CASSLAGYSYEQYF
TRBV7-9,TRBJ1-2,CASKGRPPGYTF
TRBV6-4,TRBJ2-1,CASTPGLESNEQFF
TRBV5-1,TRBJ1-1,CASSFRTHAEAFF
TRBV27,TRBJ2-5,CASSPWGAFETQYF
TRBV5-1,TRBJ2-3,CASSPAGTSDTQYF
TRBV27,TRBJ2-2,CASAMGTGRTGELFF
TRBV7-9,TRBJ2-7,CASSSGVSGDEQYF
TRBV5-5,TRBJ2-2,CASSFSPGGNTGELFF
TRBV25-1,TRBJ2-6,CAVKTGSFAGANVLTF
TRBV14,TRBJ2-5,CASSQGDGARETQYF
TRBV5-1,TRBJ2-1,CASSLGPGAYNEQFF
TRBV6-5,TRBJ1-1,CASSFEHEAFF
TRBV3-1,TRBJ2-1,CASSQEFGREIPLQFF
TRBV30,TRBJ2-1,CACPIADSYNEQFF
TRBV11-2,TRBJ2-4,CASSWSGGRDIQYF
TRBV4-2,TRBJ2-7,CASSQDRAYEQYF
TRBV5-1,TRBJ1-2,CASSLSYIEGYTF
TRBV21-1,TRBJ2-1,CARIYFDRGAGGEQFF
TRBV24-1,TRBJ2-5,CATSVADMYQETQYF
TRBV11-3,TRBJ2-1,CASSPTGHNEQFF
TRBV27,TRBJ2-1,CASTVAGATYNEQFF
TRBV2,TRBJ2-5,CASIGTRRFQETQYF
TRBV3-1,TRBJ2-1,CASSHRARLPEQFF
TRBV2,TRBJ2-2,CASSPAGSTGELFF
TRBV30,TRBJ2-2,CAWSVGTPTGELFF
TRBV9,TRBJ2-7,CASSVAAGPTYEQYF